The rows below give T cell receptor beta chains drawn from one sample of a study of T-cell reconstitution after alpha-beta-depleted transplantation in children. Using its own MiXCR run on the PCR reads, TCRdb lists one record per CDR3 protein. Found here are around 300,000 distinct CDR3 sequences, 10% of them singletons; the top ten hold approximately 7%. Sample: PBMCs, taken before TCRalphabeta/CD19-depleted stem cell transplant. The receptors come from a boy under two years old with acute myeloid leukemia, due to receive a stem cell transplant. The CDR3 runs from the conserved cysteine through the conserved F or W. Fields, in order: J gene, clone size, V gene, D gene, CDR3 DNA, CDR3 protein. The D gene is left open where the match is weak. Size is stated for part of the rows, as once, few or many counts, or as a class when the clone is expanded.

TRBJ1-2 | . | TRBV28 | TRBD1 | TGTGCCAGCAGCCCTTTTCCCGGGACAGACTTTAACGATGGCTACACCTTC | CASSPFPGTDFNDGYTF
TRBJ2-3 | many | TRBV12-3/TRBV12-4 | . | TGTGCCAGCACCTACAGCACAGATACGCAGTATTTT | CASTYSTDTQYF
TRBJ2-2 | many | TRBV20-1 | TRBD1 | TGCAGTGCAACCGGGACAGGGGCCACCGGGGAGCTGTTTTTT | CSATGTGATGELFF
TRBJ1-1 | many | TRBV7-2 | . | TGTGCCAGCAGCAACTCCATCCAGAACACTGAAGCTTTCTTT | CASSNSIQNTEAFF
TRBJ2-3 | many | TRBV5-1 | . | TGCGCCAGCAGCTTACGGGGTCCTAGCACAGATACGCAGTATTTT | CASSLRGPSTDTQYF
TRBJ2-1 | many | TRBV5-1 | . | TGCGCCAGCAGCTTGGTCGGTATCGGTGAGCAGTTCTTC | CASSLVGIGEQFF
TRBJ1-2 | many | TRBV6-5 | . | TGTGCCAGCAGTTACACGGGCAGCTATGGCTACACCTTC | CASSYTGSYGYTF
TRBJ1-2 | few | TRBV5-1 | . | TGCGCCAGCAGCCCGAGAAGTATTACAGGGAACTATGGCTACACCTTC | CASSPRSITGNYGYTF
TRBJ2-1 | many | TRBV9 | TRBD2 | TGTGCCAGCAGCGTAAGCGGGAGGGCCGGAGAGCAGTTCTTC | CASSVSGRAGEQFF
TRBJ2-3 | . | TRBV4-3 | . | TGCGCCAGTTCCAGGGGGACTAGCACAGATACGCAGTATTTT | CASSRGTSTDTQYF
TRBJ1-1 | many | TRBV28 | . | TGTGCCAGCAGTTTATGGAGGGGCAATACTGAAGCTTTCTTT | CASSLWRGNTEAFF
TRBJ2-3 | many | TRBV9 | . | TGTGCCAGCAGCGTAGAGGGCGGGGCACTGTTGGGTACAGATACGCAGTATTTT | CASSVEGGALLGTDTQYF
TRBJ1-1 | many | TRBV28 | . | TGTGCCAGCACCCCTCGGGGGAGATCTGAAGCTTTCTTT | CASTPRGRSEAFF
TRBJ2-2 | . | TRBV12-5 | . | TGTGCTAGTGGTTTGGTACAGGGAAGGACCACCGGGGAGCTGTTTTTT | CASGLVQGRTTGELFF
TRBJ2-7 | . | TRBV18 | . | TGTGCCAGCTCACCACCGTCAGGGGCGCCCCTTAGGGAGACCTACGAGCAGTACTTC | CASSPPSGAPLRETYEQYF
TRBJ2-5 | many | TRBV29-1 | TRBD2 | TGCAGCGTTGGGGCTAGCGGGAGGCACCAAGAGACCCAGTACTTC | CSVGASGRHQETQYF
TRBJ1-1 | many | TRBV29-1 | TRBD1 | TGCAGCGTTGTATGGGACAGCCAAGGGAACACTGAAGCTTTCTTT | CSVVWDSQGNTEAFF
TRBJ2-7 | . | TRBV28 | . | TGTGCCAGCAGTTCCCGTTCTATTCTCAGGGGATGGCGGGAGAAATGGTACGAGCAGTACTTC | CASSSRSILRGWREKWYEQYF
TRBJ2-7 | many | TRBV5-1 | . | TGCGCCAGCAGCCTGGAGAGACAGAACCCTTACGAGCAGTACTTC | CASSLERQNPYEQYF